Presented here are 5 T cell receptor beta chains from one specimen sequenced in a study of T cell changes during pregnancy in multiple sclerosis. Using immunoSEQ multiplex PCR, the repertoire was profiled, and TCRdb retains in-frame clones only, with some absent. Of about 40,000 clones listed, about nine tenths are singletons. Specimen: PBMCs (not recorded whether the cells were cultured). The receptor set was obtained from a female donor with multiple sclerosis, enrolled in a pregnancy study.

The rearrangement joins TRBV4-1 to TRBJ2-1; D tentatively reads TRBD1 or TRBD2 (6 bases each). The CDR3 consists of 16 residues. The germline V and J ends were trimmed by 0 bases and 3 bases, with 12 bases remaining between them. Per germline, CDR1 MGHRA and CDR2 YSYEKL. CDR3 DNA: TGCGCCAGCAGCCAAGACCTGGGGGGACACTACAATGAGCAGTTCTTC. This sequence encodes CASSQDLGGHYNEQFF.

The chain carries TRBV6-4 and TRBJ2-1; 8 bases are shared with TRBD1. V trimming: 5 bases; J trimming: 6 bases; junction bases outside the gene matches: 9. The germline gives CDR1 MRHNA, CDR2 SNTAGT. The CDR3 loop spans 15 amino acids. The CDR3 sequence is CASSFGQGAGNEQFF. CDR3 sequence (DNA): TGTGCCAGCAGTTTCGGACAGGGAGCCGGCAATGAGCAGTTCTTC.

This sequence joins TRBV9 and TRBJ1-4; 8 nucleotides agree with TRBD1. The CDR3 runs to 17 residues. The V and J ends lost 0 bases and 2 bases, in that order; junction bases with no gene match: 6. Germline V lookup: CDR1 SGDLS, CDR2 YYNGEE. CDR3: CASSVETGVWTNEKLFF. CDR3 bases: TGTGCCAGCAGCGTAGAGACAGGGGTGTGGACTAATGAAAAACTGTTTTTT.

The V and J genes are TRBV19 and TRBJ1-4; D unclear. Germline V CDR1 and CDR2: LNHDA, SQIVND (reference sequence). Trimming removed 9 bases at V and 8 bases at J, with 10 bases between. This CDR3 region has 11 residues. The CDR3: CASAEGEKLFF. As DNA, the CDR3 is TGTGCCAGCGCGGAAGGGGAAAAACTGTTTTTT. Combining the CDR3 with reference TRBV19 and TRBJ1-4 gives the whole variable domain DGGITQSPKYLFRKEGQNVTLSCEQNLNHDAMYWYRQDPGQGLRLIYYSQIVNDFQKGDIAEGYSVSREKKESFPLTVTSAQKNPTAFYLCASAEGEKLFFGSGTQLSVL.

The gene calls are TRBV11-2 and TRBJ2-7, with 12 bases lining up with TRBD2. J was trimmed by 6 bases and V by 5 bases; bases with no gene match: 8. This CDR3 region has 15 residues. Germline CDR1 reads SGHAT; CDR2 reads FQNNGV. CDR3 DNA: TGTGCCAGCAGCCCGCGGTCGGGACTAGCGGGCGAGCAGTACTTC. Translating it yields CASSPRSGLAGEQYF. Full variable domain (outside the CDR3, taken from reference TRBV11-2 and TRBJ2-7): EAGVAQSPRYKIIEKRQSVAFWCNPISGHATLYWYQQILGQGPKLLIQFQNNGVVDDSQLPKDRFSAERLKGVDSTLKIQPAKLEDSAVYLCASSPRSGLAGEQYFGPGTRLTVT.